This TCR beta chain is from a study of blood T cell repertoires in COVID-19. Study overall: Sites across the United States, Italy and Spain contributed samples from acute and convalescent COVID-19. T cells, B-cell-depleted T cells, or PBMCs supplied cDNA or gDNA.

The sample holds one count of this clone. Authors' data handling: Reference gene primer amplification gave nucleated cell count estimates. Clones were sequenced by immunoSEQ multiplex PCR, and TCRdb holds only the in-frame ones, with some missing. V and J calls and clone size are as listed in that table; D and trimming were resolved from the DNA. The profile shows approximately 63,000 clones, 88% of them singletons. V lost 2 bases and J lost 4; bases outside the gene matches: 10. Looked up from germline, CDR1 is SGHVS and CDR2 is FQNEAQ. This CDR3 comprises 17 residues. The sample consisted of peripheral blood. This TCR was sampled from a woman of 80 years or more with active COVID-19. The V and J genes are TRBV7-8 and TRBJ1-5; the match to TRBD1 covers 8 bases. The CDR3 coding sequence is TGTGCCAGCAGCTTAAGGAGACCGGGACAGGCAAATCAGCCCCAGCATTTT. This codes for CASSLRRPGQANQPQHF.